These 9 T cell receptor beta chains share one sample of origin, sequenced in a study of regulatory T cells in long-lasting Graves disease. CDR3-region Arm-PCR and iRepertoire HTBI primers produced the TCR beta libraries. TCRdb reprocessed the multiplex PCR reads with MiXCR, giving one entry per CDR3 protein. This sample has around 460,000 distinct CDR3 sequences; about 14% occur once, and the top ten carry roughly 18%. As for time point: newly diagnosed GD, antithyroid drugs for less than 3 months. Construction of the TCR library relied on RNA isolated from PBMCs. These data also formed part of another study, on T cells in Graves' hyperthyroidism and ophthalmopathy.

The starting material was peripheral blood mononuclear cells (PBMCs), obtained at new diagnosis, from a patient treated with antithyroid drugs. The receptors stem from a woman aged 45-65 years with Graves disease.

The sample holds many counts of this clonotype. The chain links TRBV28 to TRBJ2-3; TRBD1 matches at 7 bases. Germline lookup yields CDR1 MDHEN and CDR2 SYDVKM. With 2 bases clipped from V and 4 bases from J, the junction kept 6 bases outside the gene matches. The CDR3 totals 15 residues. The CDR3 spells CASSLTRGSADTQYF. CDR3 bases: TGTGCCAGCAGTTTAACCAGGGGGTCTGCAGATACGCAGTATTTT.

This clonotype appeared many times. The chain's CDR3 is CASSEANRGAYEKLFF. Here the CDR3 DNA reads TGTGCCAGCAGTGAGGCGAACAGGGGGGCATATGAAAAACTGTTTTTT. J is TRBJ1-4 and V is TRBV6-1, with 8 bases aligning to TRBD1. The CDR3 contains 16 residues. The junction had 9 bases not matched to a gene; V was cut back by 3 bases and J by 6 bases. CDR1 MNHNS and CDR2 SASEGT come from the germline V gene.

This clonotype came up many times. This rearrangement joins TRBV28 to TRBJ2-4, with 7 bases identical to TRBD2. V shed 5 bases and J 8 bases; nucleotides not matched to a gene: 12. CDR1 is MDHEN, CDR2 SYDVKM, per germline. This CDR3 is built from 15 residues. As DNA, the CDR3 is TGTGCCAGCAGTCCACCCAGCGGGGTAGCTTACATTCAGTACTTC. This sequence encodes CASSPPSGVAYIQYF.

This clonotype was observed a handful of times. The genes are TRBV9 and TRBJ2-1; 8 bases line up with TRBD2. The CDR3 is made up of 15 amino acids. Looked up from germline, CDR1 is SGDLS and CDR2 is YYNGEE. V gave up 0 bases and J gave up 2 bases; unmatched junction bases: 1. The chain's CDR3 is CASSVVSGAYNEQFF. The CDR3 nucleotides read TGTGCCAGCAGCGTAGTTAGCGGGGCCTACAATGAGCAGTTCTTC.

This clonotype showed up many times. CDR3 region: CSARVLLGAVDEQFF. The CDR3 nucleotides are TGCAGTGCTAGAGTACTACTGGGGGCGGTGGATGAGCAGTTCTTC. The chain combines TRBV20-1 with TRBJ2-1, with D tentatively TRBD1 (6 bases). This CDR3 has 15 residues. Trimming removed 1 base at V and 8 bases at J, with 18 bases between. The germline CDR1 and CDR2 sequences are DFQATT and SNEGSKA (reference sequence).

At least ten counts were recorded for this clonotype. This sequence joins TRBV12-3 or TRBV12-4 and TRBJ2-7, with 7 nucleotides matching TRBD1. The CDR3 length is 13 residues. The V and J ends lost 5 bases and 6 bases, in that order; junction bases with no gene match: 7. CDR3: CASSKGQYVEQYF. DNA for the CDR3: TGTGCCAGCAGTAAGGGACAGTATGTCGAGCAGTACTTC.

This clonotype has ten or more counts. V gene TRBV28 combines with J gene TRBJ2-3, with 8 bases that match TRBD2. There are 14 residues in the CDR3. The V segment lost 7 bases and the J segment 0 bases; nucleotides outside the gene matches: 3. CDR1 and CDR2 from the germline V gene are MDHEN and SYDVKM. In DNA form, the CDR3 reads TGTGCCAGCATTAGCGGGGACAGCACAGATACGCAGTATTTT. Translated: CASISGDSTDTQYF.

This clonotype was seen repeatedly, ten times or more. The CDR3 bases are TGTGCCAGCAGCCCAAGTACGGCCTACGAGCAGTACTTC. This sequence encodes CASSPSTAYEQYF. The chain uses TRBV3-1 and TRBJ2-7; D is undetermined. Deletions cut 4 bases from V and 2 bases from J, with 9 bases between. This CDR3 comprises 13 residues. Germline V gives CDR1 LGHDT, CDR2 YNNKEL (reference sequence).

This clonotype occurred many times. V and J are TRBV3-1 and TRBJ2-3, with TRBD2 identical over 11 bases. This CDR3 is 15 amino acids long. The ends lost 1 base at V and 6 bases at J; junction bases unmatched: 3. CDR1 and CDR2 from the germline V gene are LGHDT and YNNKEL (reference sequence). DNA of the CDR3: TGTGCCAGCAGCCAAGGCCGACTAGCGGGGGATACGCAGTATTTT. This gives the protein CASSQGRLAGDTQYF.